The rows below give T cell receptor beta chains drawn from one sample of a study of Ad26.COV2.S vaccination and SARS-CoV-2 variants. This table comes from immunoSEQ multiplex PCR, and its TCRdb copy is limited to in-frame clones, with some not included. The sample lists about 350,000 clones, 75% to 90% occurring once. Sequenced here: peripheral blood, sampled in a trial of Ad26.COV2.S vaccine versus placebo. The receptors were sampled from a person aged 18 to 59 who received the Ad26.COV2.S COVID-19 vaccine or a placebo. CDR3s include the opening cysteine and the closing phenylalanine or tryptophan. The D gene is left open where the match is weak. Only some rows state a clone size, as once, few, many or a class for expanded clones.

V gene: TRBV28
D gene: -
J gene: TRBJ2-3
clone size: once
CDR3 protein: CASSSPRLRGAADTQYF
CDR3 DNA: TGTGCCAGCAGTTCCCCCCGACTGCGCGGGGCTGCAGATACGCAGTATTTT

V gene: TRBV10-2
D gene: TRBD2
J gene: TRBJ2-2
clone size: once
CDR3 protein: CASRPGGNTGELFF
CDR3 DNA: TGCGCCAGCAGACCGGGGGGGAACACCGGGGAGCTGTTTTTT

V gene: TRBV3-1/TRBV3-2
D gene: -
J gene: TRBJ2-2
clone size: -
CDR3 protein: CASSQEEGTGELFF
CDR3 DNA: TGTGCCAGCAGCCAAGAGGAGGGCACCGGGGAGCTGTTTTTT

V gene: TRBV7-9
D gene: -
J gene: TRBJ1-5
clone size: few
CDR3 protein: CATQTGQSNQPQHF
CDR3 DNA: TGTGCCACCCAAACGGGACAAAGCAATCAGCCCCAGCATTTT

V gene: TRBV29-1
D gene: -
J gene: TRBJ2-3
clone size: -
CDR3 protein: CSVGQGGDTQYF
CDR3 DNA: TGCAGCGTTGGACAGGGAGGAGATACGCAGTATTTT

V gene: TRBV10-3
D gene: -
J gene: TRBJ1-4
clone size: -
CDR3 protein: CAISDPGAPDEKLFF
CDR3 DNA: TGTGCCATCAGTGACCCCGGGGCACCTGATGAAAAACTGTTTTTT

V gene: TRBV28
D gene: -
J gene: TRBJ1-6
clone size: -
CDR3 protein: CASSLLHSPLHF
CDR3 DNA: TGTGCCAGCAGTTTATTGCACTCACCCCTCCACTTT

V gene: TRBV5-1
D gene: -
J gene: TRBJ1-3
clone size: -
CDR3 protein: CASSLVPTGNTIYF
CDR3 DNA: TGCGCCAGCAGCTTGGTTCCCACCGGAAACACCATATATTTT

V gene: TRBV5-4
D gene: -
J gene: TRBJ2-1
clone size: few
CDR3 protein: CASSLDYPYEQFF
CDR3 DNA: TGTGCCAGCAGCTTGGACTATCCTTATGAGCAGTTCTTC

V gene: TRBV27
D gene: -
J gene: TRBJ2-7
clone size: -
CDR3 protein: CASSFGAGFIYEQYF
CDR3 DNA: TGTGCCAGCAGTTTTGGGGCAGGGTTTATCTACGAGCAGTACTTC

V gene: TRBV9
D gene: TRBD1
J gene: TRBJ2-7
clone size: -
CDR3 protein: CASRGQSSYEQYF
CDR3 DNA: TGTGCCAGCAGGGGACAGAGCTCCTACGAGCAGTACTTC

V gene: TRBV28
D gene: TRBD2
J gene: TRBJ2-7
clone size: -
CDR3 protein: CASSLAGTYEQYF
CDR3 DNA: TGTGCCAGCAGCCTAGCGGGAACCTACGAGCAGTACTTC

V gene: TRBV28
D gene: -
J gene: TRBJ2-5
clone size: -
CDR3 protein: CASSPDRNQETQYF
CDR3 DNA: TGTGCCAGCAGTCCGGACAGAAACCAAGAGACCCAGTACTTC

V gene: TRBV28
D gene: -
J gene: TRBJ2-2
clone size: -
CDR3 protein: CASSLGAAGELFF
CDR3 DNA: TGTGCCAGCAGTCTAGGGGCCGCGGGGGAGCTGTTTTTT

V gene: TRBV5-1
D gene: -
J gene: TRBJ1-4
clone size: -
CDR3 protein: CASSLAGVADAEKLFF
CDR3 DNA: TGCGCCAGCAGCTTGGCCGGGGTGGCCGACGCGGAAAAACTGTTTTTT

V gene: TRBV7-2
D gene: -
J gene: TRBJ1-2
clone size: -
CDR3 protein: CASSLANQAIGYGYTF
CDR3 DNA: TGTGCCAGCAGCTTAGCGAACCAGGCGATTGGCTATGGCTACACCTTC

V gene: TRBV5-1
D gene: TRBD2
J gene: TRBJ2-5
clone size: -
CDR3 protein: CASSPGTSGETQYF
CDR3 DNA: TGCGCCAGCAGCCCAGGGACTAGCGGAGAGACCCAGTACTTC

V gene: TRBV5-1
D gene: -
J gene: TRBJ2-3
clone size: -
CDR3 protein: CASSLWTGTSTDTQYF
CDR3 DNA: TGCGCCAGCAGCTTATGGACTGGAACTAGCACAGATACGCAGTATTTT

V gene: TRBV9
D gene: -
J gene: TRBJ2-5
clone size: -
CDR3 protein: CASSPTGYQETQYF
CDR3 DNA: TGTGCCAGCAGCCCCACCGGTTACCAAGAGACCCAGTACTTC

V gene: TRBV5-4
D gene: -
J gene: TRBJ1-1
clone size: -
CDR3 protein: CASSSDLGLAIKAFF
CDR3 DNA: TGTGCCAGCAGCTCCGACTTGGGACTCGCGATTAAAGCTTTCTTT

V gene: TRBV23-1
D gene: -
J gene: TRBJ1-2
clone size: -
CDR3 protein: CALKPRQADHGYTF
CDR3 DNA: TGCGCCCTAAAGCCGAGGCAGGCTGACCATGGCTACACCTTC

V gene: TRBV11-2
D gene: TRBD1
J gene: TRBJ2-7
clone size: -
CDR3 protein: CASSLAPGTGDEQYF
CDR3 DNA: TGTGCCAGCAGCTTAGCCCCCGGGACAGGGGACGAGCAGTACTTC

V gene: TRBV10-3
D gene: TRBD2
J gene: TRBJ2-7
clone size: -
CDR3 protein: CAIGTSGSPSYEQYF
CDR3 DNA: TGTGCCATCGGGACTAGCGGGAGTCCCTCCTACGAGCAGTACTTC

V gene: TRBV18
D gene: -
J gene: TRBJ1-6
clone size: -
CDR3 protein: CASSPDGSSFYNSPLHF
CDR3 DNA: TGTGCCAGCTCTCCAGACGGCAGCTCATTTTATAATTCACCCCTCCACTTT

V gene: TRBV7-2
D gene: TRBD1
J gene: TRBJ1-1
clone size: -
CDR3 protein: CASSLAGQLNTEAFF
CDR3 DNA: TGTGCCAGCAGCTTAGCGGGACAGCTGAACACTGAAGCTTTCTTT

V gene: TRBV4-1
D gene: TRBD1
J gene: TRBJ1-2
clone size: -
CDR3 protein: CASSPGQAPPYGYTF
CDR3 DNA: TGCGCCAGCAGCCCCGGACAGGCGCCCCCATATGGCTACACCTTC

V gene: TRBV12-2
D gene: -
J gene: TRBJ2-1
clone size: -
CDR3 protein: CASRLEYYQDRGPKSYNEQFF
CDR3 DNA: TGTGCAAGTCGCTTAGAGTATTATCAGGACAGGGGGCCAAAGTCCTACAATGAGCAGTTCTTC

V gene: TRBV29-1
D gene: TRBD1
J gene: TRBJ2-7
clone size: -
CDR3 protein: CSVDAGTGIYEQYF
CDR3 DNA: TGCAGCGTTGATGCCGGGACAGGAATATACGAGCAGTACTTC

V gene: TRBV3-1/TRBV3-2
D gene: TRBD2
J gene: TRBJ2-5
clone size: -
CDR3 protein: CASLGGTSGGETQYF
CDR3 DNA: TGTGCCAGCCTCGGCGGGACTAGCGGGGGGGAGACCCAGTACTTC

V gene: TRBV7-3
D gene: -
J gene: TRBJ2-7
clone size: -
CDR3 protein: CASSLSPVLAYEQYF
CDR3 DNA: TGTGCCAGCAGCTTAAGTCCCGTACTGGCCTACGAGCAGTACTTC